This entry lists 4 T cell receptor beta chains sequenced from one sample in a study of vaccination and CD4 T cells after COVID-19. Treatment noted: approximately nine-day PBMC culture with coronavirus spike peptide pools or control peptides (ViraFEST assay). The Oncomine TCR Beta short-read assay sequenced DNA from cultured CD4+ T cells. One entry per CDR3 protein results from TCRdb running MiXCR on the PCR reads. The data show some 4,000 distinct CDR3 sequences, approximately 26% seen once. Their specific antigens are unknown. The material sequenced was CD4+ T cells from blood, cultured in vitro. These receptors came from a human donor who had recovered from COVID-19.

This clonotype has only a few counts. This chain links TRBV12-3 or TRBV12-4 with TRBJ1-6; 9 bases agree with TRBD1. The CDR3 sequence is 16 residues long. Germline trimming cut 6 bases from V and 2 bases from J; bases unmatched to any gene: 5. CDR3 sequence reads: CASSRDRAAYNSPLHF. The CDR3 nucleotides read TGTGCCAGCAGCCGGGACAGGGCGGCCTATAATTCACCCCTCCACTTT.

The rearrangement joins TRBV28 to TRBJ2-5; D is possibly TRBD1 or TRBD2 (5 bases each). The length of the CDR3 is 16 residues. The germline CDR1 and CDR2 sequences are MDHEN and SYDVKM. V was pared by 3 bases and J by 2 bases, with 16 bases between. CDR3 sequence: CASSFRGRGVQETQYF. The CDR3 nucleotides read TGTGCCAGCAGTTTTAGGGGCCGAGGGGTACAAGAGACCCAGTACTTC.

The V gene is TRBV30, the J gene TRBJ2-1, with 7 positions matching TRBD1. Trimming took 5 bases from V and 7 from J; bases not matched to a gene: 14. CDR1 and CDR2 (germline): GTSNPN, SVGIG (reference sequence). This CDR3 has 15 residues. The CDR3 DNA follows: TGTGCCTGGGGCCCCCCGACAGGGATGACGAATGAGCAGTTCTTC. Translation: CAWGPPTGMTNEQFF.

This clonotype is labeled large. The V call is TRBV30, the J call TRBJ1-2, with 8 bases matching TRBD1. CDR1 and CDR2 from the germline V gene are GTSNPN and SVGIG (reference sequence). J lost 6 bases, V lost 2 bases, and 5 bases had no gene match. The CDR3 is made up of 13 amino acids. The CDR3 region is CAWSLGQGHGYTF. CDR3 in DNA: TGTGCCTGGAGTCTAGGACAGGGACATGGCTACACCTTC.